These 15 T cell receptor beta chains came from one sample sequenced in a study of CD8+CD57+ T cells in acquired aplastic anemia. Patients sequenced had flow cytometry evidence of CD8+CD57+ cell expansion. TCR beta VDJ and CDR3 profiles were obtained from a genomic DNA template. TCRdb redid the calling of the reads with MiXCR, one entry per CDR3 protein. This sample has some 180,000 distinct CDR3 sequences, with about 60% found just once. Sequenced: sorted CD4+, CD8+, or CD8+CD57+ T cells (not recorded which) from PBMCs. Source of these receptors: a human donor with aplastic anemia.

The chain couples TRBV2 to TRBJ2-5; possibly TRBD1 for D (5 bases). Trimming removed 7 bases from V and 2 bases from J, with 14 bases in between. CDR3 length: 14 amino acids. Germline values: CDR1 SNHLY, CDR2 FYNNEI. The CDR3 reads CASNPRQPQETQYF. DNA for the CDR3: TGTGCCAGCAACCCCCGACAGCCACAAGAGACCCAGTACTTC.

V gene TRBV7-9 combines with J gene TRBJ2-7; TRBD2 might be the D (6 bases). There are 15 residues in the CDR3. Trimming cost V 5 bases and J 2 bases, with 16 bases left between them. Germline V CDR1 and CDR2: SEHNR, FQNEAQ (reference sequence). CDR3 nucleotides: TGTGCCAGCAGCCAAGGAACGGGGGAGCCCTACGAGCAGTACTTC. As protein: CASSQGTGEPYEQYF.

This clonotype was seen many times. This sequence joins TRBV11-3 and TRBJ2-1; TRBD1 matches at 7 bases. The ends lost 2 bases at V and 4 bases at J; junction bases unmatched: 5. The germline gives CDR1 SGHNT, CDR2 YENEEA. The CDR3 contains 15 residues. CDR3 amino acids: CASSLRDSGYNEQFF. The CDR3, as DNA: TGTGCCAGCAGCTTAAGGGACAGCGGATACAATGAGCAGTTCTTC.

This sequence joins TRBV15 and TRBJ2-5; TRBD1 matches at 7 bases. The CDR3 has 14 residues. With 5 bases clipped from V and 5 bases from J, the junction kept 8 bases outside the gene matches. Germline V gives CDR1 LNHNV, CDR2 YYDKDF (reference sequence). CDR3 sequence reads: CATSHRTGPETQYF. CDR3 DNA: TGTGCCACCAGCCACCGGACAGGCCCCGAGACCCAGTACTTC.

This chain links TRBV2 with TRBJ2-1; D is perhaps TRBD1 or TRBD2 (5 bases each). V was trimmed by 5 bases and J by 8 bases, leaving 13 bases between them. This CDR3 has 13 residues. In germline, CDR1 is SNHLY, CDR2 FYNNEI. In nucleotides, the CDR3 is TGTGCCAGCAGTTACTCTCCGGGACATGAGCAGTTCTTC. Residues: CASSYSPGHEQFF.

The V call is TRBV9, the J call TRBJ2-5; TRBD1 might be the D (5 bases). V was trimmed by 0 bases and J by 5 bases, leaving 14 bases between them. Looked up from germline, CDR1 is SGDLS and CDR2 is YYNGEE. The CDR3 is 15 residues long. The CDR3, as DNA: TGTGCCAGCAGCGTAGTCGGCAACTCAGGGGAGACCCAGTACTTC. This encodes CASSVVGNSGETQYF.

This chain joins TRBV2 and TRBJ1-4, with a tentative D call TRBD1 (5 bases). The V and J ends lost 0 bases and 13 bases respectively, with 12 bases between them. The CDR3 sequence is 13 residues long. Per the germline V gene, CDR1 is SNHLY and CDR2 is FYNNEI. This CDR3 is CASSEAAGTGLFF. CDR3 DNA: TGTGCCAGCAGTGAAGCCGCCGGGACGGGACTGTTTTTT.

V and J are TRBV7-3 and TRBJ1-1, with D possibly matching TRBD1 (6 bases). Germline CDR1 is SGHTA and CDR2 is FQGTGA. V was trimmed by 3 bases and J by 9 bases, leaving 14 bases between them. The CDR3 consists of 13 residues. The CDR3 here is CASSLDRNTQAFF. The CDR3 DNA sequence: TGTGCCAGCAGCTTGGACAGAAATACTCAAGCTTTCTTT.

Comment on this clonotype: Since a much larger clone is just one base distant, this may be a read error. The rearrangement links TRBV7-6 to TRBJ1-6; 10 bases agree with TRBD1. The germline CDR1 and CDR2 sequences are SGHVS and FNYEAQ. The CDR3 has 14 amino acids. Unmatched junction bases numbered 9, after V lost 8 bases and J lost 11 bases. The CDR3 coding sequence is TGTGCCAGCTCCCGGACAGGGGGGAATCCACCCCTCCACTTT. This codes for CASSRTGGNPPLHF.

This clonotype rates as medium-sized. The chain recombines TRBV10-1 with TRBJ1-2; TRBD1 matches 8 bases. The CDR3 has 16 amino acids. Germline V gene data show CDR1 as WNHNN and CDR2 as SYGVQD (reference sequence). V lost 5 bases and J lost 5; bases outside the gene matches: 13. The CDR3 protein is CASSSDRVDSPYGYTF. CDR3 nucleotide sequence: TGCGCCAGCAGTTCGGACAGGGTGGATTCACCTTATGGCTACACCTTC.

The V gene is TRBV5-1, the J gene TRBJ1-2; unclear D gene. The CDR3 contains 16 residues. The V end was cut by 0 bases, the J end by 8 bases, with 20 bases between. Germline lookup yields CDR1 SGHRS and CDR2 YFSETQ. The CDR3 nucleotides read TGCGCCAGCAGCTTGGCCGAGGTGGTTGGGGAGCGGGGCTACACCTTC. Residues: CASSLAEVVGERGYTF. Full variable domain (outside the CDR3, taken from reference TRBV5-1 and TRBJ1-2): KAGVTQTPRYLIKTRGQQVTLSCSPISGHRSVSWYQQTPGQGLQFLFEYFSETQRNKGNFPGRFSGRQFSNSRSEMNVSTLELGDSALYLCASSLAEVVGERGYTFGSGTRLTVV.

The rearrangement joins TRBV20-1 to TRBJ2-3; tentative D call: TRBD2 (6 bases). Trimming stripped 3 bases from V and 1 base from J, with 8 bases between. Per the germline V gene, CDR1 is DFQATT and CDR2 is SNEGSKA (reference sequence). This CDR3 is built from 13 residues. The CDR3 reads CSARASGTDTQYF. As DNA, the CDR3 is TGCAGTGCTAGGGCTAGCGGCACAGATACGCAGTATTTT.

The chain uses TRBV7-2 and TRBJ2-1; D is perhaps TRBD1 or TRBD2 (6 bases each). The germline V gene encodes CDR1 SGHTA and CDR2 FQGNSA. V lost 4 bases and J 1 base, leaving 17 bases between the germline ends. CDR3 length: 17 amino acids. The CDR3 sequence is CASSSDLGGKSYNEQFF. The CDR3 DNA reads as TGTGCCAGCAGCTCCGACCTGGGGGGCAAATCCTACAATGAGCAGTTCTTC.

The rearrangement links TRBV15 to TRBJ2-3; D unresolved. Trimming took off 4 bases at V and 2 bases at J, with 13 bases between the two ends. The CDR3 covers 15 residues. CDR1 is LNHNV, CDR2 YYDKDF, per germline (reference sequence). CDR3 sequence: CATSKLNPNTDTQYF. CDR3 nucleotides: TGTGCCACCAGCAAGCTAAACCCAAACACAGATACGCAGTATTTT.

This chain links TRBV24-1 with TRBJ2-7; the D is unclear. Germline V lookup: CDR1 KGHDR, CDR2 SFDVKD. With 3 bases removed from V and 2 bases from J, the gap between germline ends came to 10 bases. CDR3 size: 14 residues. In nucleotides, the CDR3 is TGTGCCACCAGTGATGCCGACGGTACCTACGAGCAGTACTTC. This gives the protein CATSDADGTYEQYF.